This T cell receptor (beta chain) was sequenced in a study of shared clonotypes between healthy human individuals. Libraries were prepared by immunoSEQ multiplex PCR; TCRdb keeps only in-frame clonotypes and omits some of them. The top ten clones hold approximately 12% of a sample with hundreds of thousands of clones, roughly 72% of them seen once. This CDR3 comprises 10 residues. Germline CDR1 is MDHEN and CDR2 is SYDVKM. Between the trimmed V and J ends, which lost 10 bases and 4 bases, there was a span of 5 bases. Only a few counts were recorded for this clone. Those who donated were healthy HIV-negative adults, with no recent acute infections or vaccinations reported. Extraction of genomic DNA in unsorted samples used about 90 million PBMCs.

The chain links TRBV28 to TRBJ1-5; D is ambiguous. The sequencing sample was made of PBMCs. This receptor was identified in a woman between 40 and 50 years old in good health. Some clones in this sample may be carry-over from other donors' samples. The CDR3 DNA reads as TGTGCCACCTCGAATCAGCCCCAGCATTTT. Translated: CATSNQPQHF.